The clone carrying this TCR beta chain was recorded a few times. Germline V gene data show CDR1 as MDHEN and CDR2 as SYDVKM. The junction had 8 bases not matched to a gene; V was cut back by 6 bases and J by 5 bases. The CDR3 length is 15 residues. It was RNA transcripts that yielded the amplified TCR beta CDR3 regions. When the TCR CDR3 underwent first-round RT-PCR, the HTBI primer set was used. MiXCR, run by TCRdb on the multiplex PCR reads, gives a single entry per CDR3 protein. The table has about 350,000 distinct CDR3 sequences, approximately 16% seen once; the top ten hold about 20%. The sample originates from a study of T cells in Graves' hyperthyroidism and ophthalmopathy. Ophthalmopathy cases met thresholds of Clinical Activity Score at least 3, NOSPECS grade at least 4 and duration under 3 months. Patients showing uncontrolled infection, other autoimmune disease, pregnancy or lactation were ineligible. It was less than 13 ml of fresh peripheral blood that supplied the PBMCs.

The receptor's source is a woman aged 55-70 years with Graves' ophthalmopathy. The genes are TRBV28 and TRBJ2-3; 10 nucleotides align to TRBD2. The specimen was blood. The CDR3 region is CASRPEVAGGDTQYF. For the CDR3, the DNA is TGTGCCAGCAGACCCGAGGTAGCGGGAGGAGATACGCAGTATTTT.